These T cell receptor beta chains were read from a single sample in a study of memory CD4+ T cells and cytomegalovirus serostatus. Repertoires were generated with immunoSEQ multiplex PCR, while TCRdb's copy carries only in-frame clones and drops some. The top ten clones hold 0.5% to 0.55% of a sample with about 60,000 clones, less than 85% of them seen once. The source material was memory CD4+ T cells from blood. Source of these receptors: an adult in good health and CMV-seronegative. Some clones in this sample may be carry-over from other donors' samples. Each CDR3 is given without its conserved first and last residue. D genes are given only for firm matches.

d_gene: .
v_gene: TRBV18
j_gene: TRBJ1-5
CDR3aa: ASSPPGTGNQPQH

d_gene: .
v_gene: TRBV20-1
j_gene: TRBJ1-1
CDR3aa: SARSYNEAF

d_gene: TRBD1
v_gene: TRBV28
j_gene: TRBJ1-1
CDR3aa: ASSDRVGQTEAF

d_gene: .
v_gene: TRBV7-2
j_gene: TRBJ2-2
CDR3aa: ASSQFLTGELF

d_gene: .
v_gene: TRBV27
j_gene: TRBJ1-1
CDR3aa: ASSLRQRNTEAF

d_gene: TRBD1
v_gene: TRBV19
j_gene: TRBJ1-2
CDR3aa: ASRDRGHNYGYT

d_gene: .
v_gene: TRBV6-5
j_gene: TRBJ2-3
CDR3aa: ASSYSPAHTDTQY

d_gene: TRBD1
v_gene: TRBV28
j_gene: TRBJ1-4
CDR3aa: ASSLWTGTTNEKLF

d_gene: .
v_gene: TRBV19
j_gene: TRBJ2-3
CDR3aa: ASSIAGGTDTQY

d_gene: TRBD1
v_gene: TRBV18
j_gene: TRBJ1-4
CDR3aa: ASSPMGTGKKELF

d_gene: TRBD1
v_gene: TRBV11-2
j_gene: TRBJ1-1
CDR3aa: ASSLRQGTEAF

d_gene: .
v_gene: TRBV5-1
j_gene: TRBJ1-2
CDR3aa: ASSLGTGSYGYT

d_gene: .
v_gene: TRBV18
j_gene: TRBJ2-5
CDR3aa: ASSQGSKETQY

d_gene: .
v_gene: TRBV19
j_gene: TRBJ1-1
CDR3aa: ASSRSSGVGTEAF

d_gene: .
v_gene: TRBV7-2
j_gene: TRBJ1-4
CDR3aa: ASSPLQGIREKLF

d_gene: .
v_gene: TRBV11-3
j_gene: TRBJ1-5
CDR3aa: ASSLPGSNQPQH

d_gene: TRBD2
v_gene: TRBV4-2
j_gene: TRBJ2-5
CDR3aa: ASTPSGGAHIQETQY

d_gene: .
v_gene: TRBV6-5
j_gene: TRBJ1-1
CDR3aa: ASSYVGGGATEAF

d_gene: .
v_gene: TRBV5-1
j_gene: TRBJ2-1
CDR3aa: ASSPEDGRDYNEQF

d_gene: .
v_gene: TRBV7-3
j_gene: TRBJ2-2
CDR3aa: ASSLQRTGELF

d_gene: .
v_gene: TRBV5-1
j_gene: TRBJ2-7
CDR3aa: ASSSTSALGGSEQY

d_gene: .
v_gene: TRBV6-1
j_gene: TRBJ2-6
CDR3aa: ASSEGDGANVLT

d_gene: TRBD2
v_gene: TRBV14
j_gene: TRBJ2-1
CDR3aa: ASSRRWSGRGEQF

d_gene: .
v_gene: TRBV18
j_gene: TRBJ1-4
CDR3aa: ASSPSRRQNEKLF

d_gene: .
v_gene: TRBV2
j_gene: TRBJ2-7
CDR3aa: ASTHRDPYEQY

d_gene: TRBD1
v_gene: TRBV7-6
j_gene: TRBJ2-3
CDR3aa: ASSLEGARKDTQY

d_gene: .
v_gene: TRBV7-9
j_gene: TRBJ1-4
CDR3aa: ASSLGRELSGEKLF

d_gene: .
v_gene: TRBV19
j_gene: TRBJ2-2
CDR3aa: ASSITPQKPTGELF

d_gene: .
v_gene: TRBV30
j_gene: TRBJ1-4
CDR3aa: AWSANRVPNEKLF

d_gene: .
v_gene: TRBV7-2
j_gene: TRBJ2-7
CDR3aa: ASSLIPGAFPGEQY

d_gene: .
v_gene: TRBV7-9
j_gene: TRBJ2-1
CDR3aa: ASEGVEDEQF

d_gene: TRBD1
v_gene: TRBV13
j_gene: TRBJ1-2
CDR3aa: ASSRTGGLYGYT

d_gene: TRBD1
v_gene: TRBV6-6
j_gene: TRBJ2-5
CDR3aa: ASSWAGTGLETQY

d_gene: .
v_gene: TRBV11-1
j_gene: TRBJ1-2
CDR3aa: ASSLGQRYYGYT

d_gene: .
v_gene: TRBV7-9
j_gene: TRBJ1-2
CDR3aa: ASSSDGLYGYT

d_gene: TRBD2
v_gene: TRBV7-2
j_gene: TRBJ2-7
CDR3aa: ASSLVAGGRGEQY

d_gene: .
v_gene: TRBV12-2
j_gene: TRBJ2-1
CDR3aa: ASRLAQISGSYNEQF

d_gene: .
v_gene: TRBV7-9
j_gene: TRBJ1-1
CDR3aa: ASSWGHPNTEAF

d_gene: TRBD1
v_gene: TRBV10-3
j_gene: TRBJ2-7
CDR3aa: ASHRGDRGSEQY

d_gene: .
v_gene: TRBV6-5
j_gene: TRBJ1-4
CDR3aa: ASSTGTGANEKLF

d_gene: TRBD1
v_gene: TRBV4-1
j_gene: TRBJ2-2
CDR3aa: ASSPQTGESRELF

d_gene: .
v_gene: TRBV19
j_gene: TRBJ2-2
CDR3aa: ASSIQVSNTGELF

d_gene: .
v_gene: TRBV19
j_gene: TRBJ1-5
CDR3aa: ASSRTYNDQPQH

d_gene: TRBD1
v_gene: TRBV7-9
j_gene: TRBJ1-2
CDR3aa: ASSFVRGTGEFGYT